This is a list of T cell receptor beta chains from one sample in a study of shared clonotypes between healthy human individuals. Generated by immunoSEQ multiplex PCR, the TCRdb table keeps only in-frame clones and is missing some. The table lists fewer than 600,000 clones, around 78% of them singletons. The sequenced material came from PBMCs. All receptors come from a middle-aged woman in good health. Some clones in this sample may be carry-over from other donors' samples. Each CDR3 is given with its conserved first and last residue. Each record gives: V gene, CDR3 length, clone size, D gene, J gene, CDR3 protein, CDR3 DNA. The D gene is left open where the match is weak. Not every row has a clone size; where given, it reads once, few, many or a size class.

V gene: TRBV11-3
CDR3 length: 17
clone size: NA
D gene: TRBD1
J gene: TRBJ2-1
CDR3 protein: CASSLGHSGTARNEQFF
CDR3 DNA: TGTGCCAGCAGCTTAGGACACTCCGGGACAGCACGCAATGAGCAGTTCTTC

V gene: TRBV7-2
CDR3 length: 13
clone size: NA
D gene: NA
J gene: TRBJ2-5
CDR3 protein: CASSLTRKETQYF
CDR3 DNA: TGTGCCAGCAGCTTAACTAGGAAAGAGACCCAGTACTTC

V gene: TRBV7-2
CDR3 length: 15
clone size: NA
D gene: TRBD1
J gene: TRBJ1-4
CDR3 protein: CASSLSQGPNEKLFF
CDR3 DNA: TGTGCCAGCAGCTTATCACAGGGGCCTAATGAAAAACTGTTTTTT

V gene: TRBV7-2
CDR3 length: 11
clone size: NA
D gene: NA
J gene: TRBJ2-7
CDR3 protein: CACTRGGEQYF
CDR3 DNA: TGTGCCTGCACCAGGGGCGGCGAGCAGTACTTC

V gene: TRBV4-3
CDR3 length: 15
clone size: once
D gene: TRBD1
J gene: TRBJ1-2
CDR3 protein: CASSQASTGSYGYTF
CDR3 DNA: TGCGCCAGCAGCCAAGCCTCGACAGGGTCTTATGGCTACACCTTC

V gene: TRBV4-2
CDR3 length: 15
clone size: NA
D gene: NA
J gene: TRBJ2-7
CDR3 protein: CASSQGGGNGHEQYF
CDR3 DNA: TGTGCCAGCAGCCAAGGGGGCGGCAATGGCCACGAGCAGTACTTC

V gene: TRBV19
CDR3 length: 16
clone size: NA
D gene: NA
J gene: TRBJ1-5
CDR3 protein: CASSIRPGAGDQPQHF
CDR3 DNA: TGTGCCAGTAGTATCCGCCCCGGGGCTGGAGATCAGCCCCAGCATTTT

V gene: TRBV5-1
CDR3 length: 13
clone size: few
D gene: NA
J gene: TRBJ1-2
CDR3 protein: CASSFGGENGYTF
CDR3 DNA: TGCGCCAGCAGCTTCGGAGGGGAAAATGGCTACACCTTC

V gene: TRBV19
CDR3 length: 15
clone size: NA
D gene: NA
J gene: TRBJ1-2
CDR3 protein: CASRIGAGQGDGYTF
CDR3 DNA: TGTGCCAGTAGGATCGGTGCTGGGCAGGGTGACGGCTACACCTTC

V gene: TRBV7-6
CDR3 length: 13
clone size: once
D gene: NA
J gene: TRBJ1-2
CDR3 protein: CASSSWDFVGYTF
CDR3 DNA: TGTGCCAGCAGCTCCTGGGACTTTGTTGGCTACACCTTC

V gene: TRBV2
CDR3 length: 16
clone size: NA
D gene: NA
J gene: TRBJ2-1
CDR3 protein: CASRKETDYSYNEQFF
CDR3 DNA: TGTGCCAGCAGGAAGGAAACAGACTACTCCTACAATGAGCAGTTCTTC

V gene: TRBV28
CDR3 length: 15
clone size: NA
D gene: NA
J gene: TRBJ1-1
CDR3 protein: CASSSTGLCNTEAFF
CDR3 DNA: TGTGCCAGCAGTTCTACAGGGCTGTGTAACACTGAAGCTTTCTTT

V gene: TRBV7-9
CDR3 length: 12
clone size: NA
D gene: NA
J gene: TRBJ1-4
CDR3 protein: CASSSQGEKLFF
CDR3 DNA: TGTGCCAGCAGCTCTCAGGGGGAAAAACTGTTTTTT

V gene: TRBV28
CDR3 length: 13
clone size: NA
D gene: NA
J gene: TRBJ2-3
CDR3 protein: CASSSPGTDTQYF
CDR3 DNA: TGTGCCAGCAGTTCCCCAGGCACAGATACGCAGTATTTT

V gene: TRBV4-3
CDR3 length: 17
clone size: few
D gene: NA
J gene: TRBJ2-6
CDR3 protein: CASSQDLQPPGANVLTF
CDR3 DNA: TGCGCCAGCAGCCAAGACCTACAGCCTCCGGGGGCCAACGTCCTGACTTTC

V gene: TRBV27
CDR3 length: 15
clone size: NA
D gene: TRBD1
J gene: TRBJ1-2
CDR3 protein: CASSLVQGPGDGYTF
CDR3 DNA: TGTGCCAGCAGTTTGGTACAGGGGCCCGGCGATGGCTACACCTTC

V gene: TRBV6-6
CDR3 length: 16
clone size: NA
D gene: TRBD1
J gene: TRBJ1-2
CDR3 protein: CASSYGQGAVLDGYTF
CDR3 DNA: TGTGCCAGCAGTTATGGACAGGGGGCCGTCTTAGATGGCTACACCTTC

V gene: TRBV7-9
CDR3 length: 14
clone size: NA
D gene: TRBD2
J gene: TRBJ2-1
CDR3 protein: CASSRGRAGNEQFF
CDR3 DNA: TGTGCCAGCAGCCGCGGGAGGGCCGGCAATGAGCAGTTCTTC

V gene: TRBV20-1
CDR3 length: 11
clone size: once
D gene: NA
J gene: TRBJ2-5
CDR3 protein: CSAQGEETQYF
CDR3 DNA: TGCAGTGCTCAGGGCGAAGAGACCCAGTACTTC

V gene: TRBV4-2
CDR3 length: 17
clone size: NA
D gene: NA
J gene: TRBJ2-7
CDR3 protein: CASSQVGGAGEDYEQYF
CDR3 DNA: TGTGCCAGCAGCCAAGTGGGGGGAGCGGGTGAGGATTACGAGCAGTACTTC

V gene: TRBV5-6
CDR3 length: 15
clone size: few
D gene: TRBD1
J gene: TRBJ1-5
CDR3 protein: CASSQMDRGEQPQHF
CDR3 DNA: TGTGCCAGCAGCCAAATGGACAGGGGGGAGCAGCCCCAGCATTTT

V gene: TRBV29-1
CDR3 length: 15
clone size: NA
D gene: TRBD1
J gene: TRBJ2-5
CDR3 protein: CSVVPRTGTLETQYF
CDR3 DNA: TGCAGCGTTGTCCCCCGGACAGGGACGTTGGAGACCCAGTACTTC

V gene: TRBV10-2
CDR3 length: 14
clone size: NA
D gene: NA
J gene: TRBJ1-1
CDR3 protein: CASSEMGSNTEAFF
CDR3 DNA: TGCGCCAGCAGTGAAATGGGGAGTAACACTGAAGCTTTCTTT

V gene: TRBV7-6
CDR3 length: 12
clone size: NA
D gene: NA
J gene: TRBJ2-3
CDR3 protein: CASSPMQDTQYF
CDR3 DNA: TGTGCCAGCAGCCCTATGCAAGATACGCAGTATTTT

V gene: TRBV2
CDR3 length: 15
clone size: NA
D gene: TRBD2
J gene: TRBJ2-2
CDR3 protein: CASKELAANTGELFF
CDR3 DNA: TGTGCCAGCAAGGAACTAGCGGCGAACACCGGGGAGCTGTTTTTT

V gene: TRBV5-4
CDR3 length: 14
clone size: NA
D gene: NA
J gene: TRBJ2-5
CDR3 protein: CASRAGLGGETQYF
CDR3 DNA: TGTGCCAGCAGGGCGGGACTTGGGGGAGAGACCCAGTACTTC

V gene: TRBV28
CDR3 length: 15
clone size: NA
D gene: TRBD2
J gene: TRBJ2-3
CDR3 protein: CASSPSGRAMDTQYF
CDR3 DNA: TGTGCCAGCAGTCCTAGCGGGAGGGCCATGGATACGCAGTATTTT

V gene: TRBV7-9
CDR3 length: 17
clone size: once
D gene: NA
J gene: TRBJ2-2
CDR3 protein: CASTPSGGTQLTGELFF
CDR3 DNA: TGTGCCAGCACCCCTTCGGGCGGGACCCAACTAACCGGGGAGCTGTTTTTT

V gene: TRBV5-1
CDR3 length: 14
clone size: NA
D gene: TRBD2
J gene: TRBJ2-3
CDR3 protein: CASRPTRGRDTQYF
CDR3 DNA: TGCGCCAGCAGACCCACCCGCGGGAGAGATACGCAGTATTTT

V gene: TRBV18
CDR3 length: 16
clone size: NA
D gene: TRBD1
J gene: TRBJ1-3
CDR3 protein: CASSPDRLTFPGGKYF
CDR3 DNA: TGTGCCAGCTCACCGGACAGGTTAACGTTCCCGGGAGGCAAATATTTT

V gene: TRBV5-6
CDR3 length: 18
clone size: NA
D gene: TRBD1
J gene: TRBJ1-2
CDR3 protein: CASSSLQRRDRVGYGYTF
CDR3 DNA: TGTGCCAGCAGCTCACTACAACGCCGGGACAGGGTAGGGTATGGCTACACCTTC

V gene: TRBV28
CDR3 length: 14
clone size: NA
D gene: TRBD1
J gene: TRBJ1-4
CDR3 protein: CASRQTGSNEKLFF
CDR3 DNA: TGTGCCAGCAGGCAGACAGGGAGTAATGAAAAACTGTTTTTT

V gene: TRBV10-3
CDR3 length: 12
clone size: few
D gene: NA
J gene: TRBJ1-2
CDR3 protein: CAISESDVGYTF
CDR3 DNA: TGTGCCATCAGTGAGAGCGATGTGGGCTACACCTTC